Below, 9 T cell receptor beta chains from the same sample are listed, as sequenced in a study of T cells in Graves' hyperthyroidism and ophthalmopathy. Amplified regions were TCR beta CDR3 sequences from RNA transcripts. HTBI primers were the set used in a first-round RT-PCR of the TCR CDR3. TCRdb analysed the multiplex PCR reads with MiXCR anew, one entry per CDR3 protein. The sample lists hundreds of thousands of distinct CDR3 sequences; more than 14% were seen once. Sequencing was performed on blood. Receptors were obtained from a woman between 50 and 59 years old with Graves' ophthalmopathy.

The chain employs TRBV18 and TRBJ2-5; 9 nucleotides match TRBD2. CDR1 KGHSH and CDR2 LQKENI come from the germline V gene. V was pared by 3 bases and J by 2 bases, with 7 bases of the junction left unmatched. The CDR3 is 16 residues long. The DNA of the CDR3 is TGTGCCAGCTCACCGTTCATAGCGGGAGAGCAAGAGACCCAGTACTTC. It translates to CASSPFIAGEQETQYF. Supplemented by reference TRBV18 and TRBJ2-5, the full variable domain reads NAGVMQNPRHLVRRRGQEARLRCSPMKGHSHVYWYRQLPEEGLKFMVYLQKENIIDESGMPKERFSAEFPKEGPSILRIQQVVRGDSAAYFCASSPFIAGEQETQYFGPGTRLLVL.

This clonotype was seen ten or more times. The chain employs TRBV3-1 and TRBJ2-3; 10 bases are shared with TRBD2. Germline V gene data show CDR1 as LGHDT and CDR2 as YNNKEL (reference sequence). This CDR3 spans 21 amino acids. Unmatched junction bases numbered 15, after V lost 0 bases and J lost 0 bases. CDR3 protein: CASSQDPVDGTSEFSTDTQYF. DNA of the CDR3: TGTGCCAGCAGCCAAGATCCTGTTGACGGGACTAGCGAGTTTAGCACAGATACGCAGTATTTT.

This clonotype was detected ten times or more. This chain connects TRBV7-8 to TRBJ2-1, with a possible D match to TRBD1 (6 bases). The CDR3 spans 15 residues. V was pared by 0 bases and J by 9 bases, with 15 bases between. The germline CDR1 and CDR2 sequences are SGHVS and FQNEAQ. Written as DNA, the CDR3 is TGTGCCAGCAGCTTAGCGCTCAGGGGTCTGCGTGAGCAGTTCTTC. As protein: CASSLALRGLREQFF.

This chain joins TRBV20-1 and TRBJ2-5; 14 nucleotides agree with TRBD2. Germline V CDR1 and CDR2: DFQATT, SNEGSKA (reference sequence). V was clipped by 3 bases and J by 2 bases; unmatched bases: 8. This CDR3 comprises 17 residues. The CDR3 DNA reads as TGCAGTGCTAGGGGACTAGCGGGAGAGTGGGCACAAGAGACCCAGTACTTC. Residues: CSARGLAGEWAQETQYF.

This clonotype was seen at least ten times. The rearrangement uses TRBV18 and TRBJ2-7; D not resolved. This CDR3 is built from 15 residues. With 0 bases removed from V and 3 bases from J, the gap between germline ends came to 12 bases. Germline loops: CDR1 KGHSH, CDR2 LQKENI. The CDR3 region is CASSPPSSRHYEQYF. As DNA, the CDR3 is TGTGCCAGCTCACCACCTAGCTCCCGCCACTACGAGCAGTACTTC.

This clonotype showed up just a few times. This chain uses TRBV5-1 with TRBJ2-4, with TRBD2 identical over 8 bases. CDR3 length equals 20 residues. V lost 4 bases, J lost 0 bases, and 18 bases stayed unmatched. The germline V gene has CDR1 SGHRS and CDR2 YFSETQ. CDR3 sequence (DNA): TGCGCCAGCAGCCTCCTCAGCGGGAGCGCCCCGAAATTAGCCAAAAACATTCAGTACTTC. Protein product: CASSLLSGSAPKLAKNIQYF.

This clonotype was recorded many times. The chain employs TRBV20-1 and TRBJ1-2; a possible D gene is TRBD1 (6 bases). Germline V CDR1 and CDR2: DFQATT, SNEGSKA (reference sequence). V lost 3 bases and J lost 0, with 11 bases in between. There are 14 residues in the CDR3. The CDR3 nucleotides read TGCAGTGCTAGTTGGGACAACCCTAACTATGGCTACACCTTC. Protein product: CSASWDNPNYGYTF.

In this sample, this clonotype turned up a few times. The chain carries TRBV2 and TRBJ2-7; D tentatively fits TRBD1 or TRBD2 (5 bases each). V lost 7 bases and J 5 bases, leaving 18 bases between the germline ends. Looked up from germline, CDR1 is SNHLY and CDR2 is FYNNEI. CDR3 size: 14 residues. The CDR3 DNA reads as TGTGCCAGCAAGGGGAGCACCCTGGTCCACGAGCAGTACTTC. Amino acid sequence: CASKGSTLVHEQYF.

This clonotype was recorded many times. The chain is built from TRBV6-1 and TRBJ1-5, with D perhaps matching TRBD1 (5 bases). Germline CDR1 MNHNS, CDR2 SASEGT. Trimming took 6 bases from V and 0 from J, leaving 12 bases between them. The CDR3 has 15 residues. In nucleotides, the CDR3 is TGTGCCAGCAGCCACGGACAACTTAGCAATCAGCCCCAGCATTTT. This sequence encodes CASSHGQLSNQPQHF.